A single sample gave rise to the 27 T cell receptor beta chains below, sequenced in a study of technical replicates of blood from several donors. Measured with immunoSEQ multiplex PCR; TCRdb has only the in-frame clones, and not every one. Of about 79,000 clones in the sample, more than 85% were seen once. The sequencing input was T cells isolated from PBMCs. These TCRs come from a human donor in good health. Some clones in this sample may be carry-over from other donors' samples.

The J gene is TRBJ2-2, the V gene TRBV28, with 9 nucleotides matching TRBD1. From germline, CDR1 is MDHEN and CDR2 SYDVKM. The CDR3 has 17 amino acids. V dropped 1 base and J dropped 4; count of bases not matched to a gene: 7. In DNA form, the CDR3 reads TGTGCCAGCAGTTTATACAGGACAGGGGAGGTCACCGGGGAGCTGTTTTTT. Amino acids: CASSLYRTGEVTGELFF. The full variable domain, with the rest looked up from reference TRBV28 and TRBJ2-2, is DVKVTQSSRYLVKRTGEKVFLECVQDMDHENMFWYRQDPGLGLRLIYFSYDVKMKEKGDIPEGYSVSREKKERFSLILESASTNQTSMYLCASSLYRTGEVTGELFFGEGSRLTVL.

The chain carries TRBV9 and TRBJ2-5; 9 positions agree with TRBD1. J gave up 1 base and V 0 bases, and 7 bases lay outside the gene matches. The CDR3 is made up of 17 amino acids. Germline-derived CDR1 and CDR2 are SGDLS and YYNGEE. The CDR3 bases are TGTGCCAGCAGCGTAGGAAGAACAGGGGGCGTCCAAGAGACCCAGTACTTC. It encodes CASSVGRTGGVQETQYF.

The chain recombines TRBV11-2 with TRBJ2-1; D is unclear. Germline V gene lookup returns CDR1 SGHAT and CDR2 FQNNGV. CDR3 size: 16 residues. V lost 5 bases to trimming and J lost 0 bases, with 14 bases between them. CDR3 amino acids: CASSRLVAVSYNEQFF. CDR3 sequence (DNA): TGTGCCAGCAGCCGGCTAGTGGCGGTCTCCTACAATGAGCAGTTCTTC.

In its sample, this clone was seen once. The J gene is TRBJ2-7, the V gene TRBV4-1; D remains ambiguous. Per germline, CDR1 MGHRA and CDR2 YSYEKL. Trimming took 0 bases from V and 3 from J, leaving 12 bases between them. The CDR3 loop spans 15 amino acids. The CDR3, as DNA: TGCGCCAGCAGCCAAGATCCCGGTACTGACTACGAGCAGTACTTC. Protein product: CASSQDPGTDYEQYF.

This chain joins TRBV5-1 and TRBJ1-2; D gene ambiguous. The CDR3 consists of 15 residues. V gave up 1 base and J gave up 4 bases, with 14 bases separating them. Germline assignment: CDR1 SGHRS and CDR2 YFSETQ. The CDR3 nucleotides read TGCGCCAGCAGCTTGTCAAAGGAGGCCTCCTATGGCTACACCTTC. It encodes CASSLSKEASYGYTF. The full variable domain, in which reference TRBV5-1 and TRBJ1-2 provide the parts outside the CDR3, is KAGVTQTPRYLIKTRGQQVTLSCSPISGHRSVSWYQQTPGQGLQFLFEYFSETQRNKGNFPGRFSGRQFSNSRSEMNVSTLELGDSALYLCASSLSKEASYGYTFGSGTRLTVV.

The chain employs TRBV9 and TRBJ1-1; 7 bases align to TRBD1. This CDR3 is built from 15 residues. The V gene's germline CDR1 is SGDLS and CDR2 YYNGEE. V shed 4 bases, J shed 0 bases, and the junction held 6 bases outside the gene matches. The CDR3 sequence is CASSSKGQMNTEAFF. As DNA, the CDR3 is TGTGCCAGCAGCTCCAAGGGACAGATGAACACTGAAGCTTTCTTT.

The genes are TRBV5-4 and TRBJ2-3; 8 bases align to TRBD2. CDR1 is SGHNT and CDR2 is YYREEE in the germline V gene (reference sequence). Unmatched junction bases numbered 6, after V lost 1 base and J lost 5 bases. The CDR3 is 15 amino acids. The CDR3 reads CASSLNGRAGDTQYF. For the CDR3, the DNA is TGTGCCAGCAGCTTGAACGGGAGGGCCGGAGATACGCAGTATTTT.

V usage is TRBV27 and J usage is TRBJ1-5; 7 nucleotides align to TRBD1. Per the germline V gene, CDR1 is MNHEY and CDR2 is SMNVEV (reference sequence). This CDR3 region has 14 residues. The J segment lost 5 bases and the V segment lost 6 bases, leaving 7 bases of the junction unmatched. CDR3 in amino acids: CASSLDRDYQPQHF. In DNA form, the CDR3 reads TGTGCCAGCAGCCTAGACAGGGATTATCAGCCCCAGCATTTT.

This clone appeared once. This sequence joins TRBV5-4 and TRBJ1-1; 10 bases fit TRBD1. Germline-derived CDR1 and CDR2 are SGHNT and YYREEE (reference sequence). The CDR3 totals 14 residues. J gave up 8 bases and V 4 bases, and 8 bases lay outside the gene matches. CDR3 nucleotide sequence: TGTGCCAGCAGCGCACCGGGACAGGGGTTGGAAGCTTTCTTT. Translated: CASSAPGQGLEAFF.

This chain uses TRBV7-9 with TRBJ2-3, with 7 bases lining up with TRBD1. CDR1 and CDR2 (germline): SEHNR, FQNEAQ (reference sequence). V dropped 5 bases and J dropped 3; count of bases not matched to a gene: 5. The CDR3 is 14 amino acids. In nucleotides, the CDR3 is TGTGCCAGCAGCGCAAGACAGGGAACAGATACGCAGTATTTT. It yields the protein CASSARQGTDTQYF.

The chain couples TRBV27 to TRBJ1-1; tentatively, D is TRBD1 (6 bases). V lost 2 bases and J 6 bases, leaving 13 bases between the germline ends. CDR3 length: 14 residues. Germline V gene lookup returns CDR1 MNHEY and CDR2 SMNVEV (reference sequence). For the CDR3, the DNA is TGTGCCAGCAGTTTAGGGGGCGTGGGTGCTGAAGCTTTCTTT. Translated, it gives CASSLGGVGAEAFF.

The chain links TRBV29-1 to TRBJ1-2; D uncertain. Germline V gene sequence: CDR1 SQVTM, CDR2 ANQGSEA. This CDR3 is 14 amino acids long. V lost 4 bases and J lost 0, with 12 bases in between. CDR3 residues: CSVVGGPTNYGYTF. In DNA form, the CDR3 reads TGCAGCGTTGTGGGAGGGCCTACTAACTATGGCTACACCTTC.

This clone was seen only a few times. The genes are TRBV9 and TRBJ1-2; TRBD1 matches 7 bases. The CDR3 has 14 amino acids. The V and J ends lost 0 bases and 1 base, in that order; junction bases with no gene match: 0. Germline V gene lookup returns CDR1 SGDLS and CDR2 YYNGEE. As DNA, the CDR3 is TGTGCCAGCAGCGTAGGACAGGGTAACTATGGCTACACCTTC. This translates into CASSVGQGNYGYTF. The full variable domain, in which reference TRBV9 and TRBJ1-2 provide the parts outside the CDR3, is DSGVTQTPKHLITATGQRVTLRCSPRSGDLSVYWYQQSLDQGLQFLIQYYNGEERAKGNILERFSAQQFPDLHSELNLSSLELGDSALYFCASSVGQGNYGYTFGSGTRLTVV.

Here the CDR3 reads CASSLEPSGSGEQFF. Here the CDR3 DNA reads TGCGCCAGCAGCTTGGAGCCTAGCGGGAGCGGTGAGCAGTTCTTC. The chain links TRBV5-1 to TRBJ2-1, with 10 bases fitting TRBD2. The CDR3 runs to 15 residues. Germline CDR1 is SGHRS and CDR2 is YFSETQ. V trimming: 0 bases; J trimming: 9 bases; junction bases outside the gene matches: 6.

The rearrangement uses TRBV6-1 and TRBJ2-5; TRBD1 aligns across 7 bases. This CDR3 is 15 amino acids long. Germline values: CDR1 MNHNS, CDR2 SASEGT. V was pared by 2 bases and J by 2 bases, with 5 bases of the junction left unmatched. CDR3 DNA: TGTGCCAGCAGTGAATGGGGGACAGCACAAGAGACCCAGTACTTC. Translating it yields CASSEWGTAQETQYF.

V is TRBV9 and J is TRBJ2-3; 7 positions agree with TRBD2. The CDR3 length is 14 residues. Germline-derived CDR1 and CDR2 are SGDLS and YYNGEE. V lost 3 bases to trimming and J lost 7 bases; unmatched junction nucleotides: 8. In DNA, the CDR3 is TGTGCCAGCAGCGGACGCCAAAGCGGGAATACGCAGTATTTT. This gives the protein CASSGRQSGNTQYF.

The rearrangement uses TRBV30 and TRBJ1-3; 7 bases fit TRBD1. Germline V gives CDR1 GTSNPN, CDR2 SVGIG (reference sequence). V lost 5 bases to trimming and J lost 2 bases; unmatched junction nucleotides: 3. The CDR3 sequence is 13 residues long. This chain's CDR3 is CAWADRAGNTIYF. Written as DNA, the CDR3 is TGTGCCTGGGCTGACAGGGCTGGAAACACCATATATTTT.

The chain has TRBV5-4 and TRBJ1-2; 12 bases match TRBD1. The junction had 2 bases not matched to a gene; V was cut back by 3 bases and J by 8 bases. This CDR3 region has 13 residues. The V gene's germline CDR1 is SGHNT and CDR2 YYREEE (reference sequence). In DNA form, the CDR3 reads TGTGCCAGCAGCTGGGGGACAGGGGGCGGCTACACCTTC. This codes for CASSWGTGGGYTF.

This sequence joins TRBV13 and TRBJ2-7; D is possibly TRBD2 (6 bases). CDR1 and CDR2 from the germline V gene are PRHDT and FYEKMQ (reference sequence). The V gene lost 2 bases and the J gene lost 4 bases, with 12 bases spanning the gap. CDR3 length: 14 amino acids. CDR3 amino acids: CASSLRGSRYEQYF. For the CDR3, the DNA is TGTGCCAGCAGCTTACGGGGGTCGAGATACGAGCAGTACTTC.

The chain carries TRBV30 and TRBJ2-2, with 9 bases identical to TRBD2. CDR3 size: 17 residues. The trim removed 4 bases at V and 5 bases at J, leaving 14 bases unmatched. Germline V gene sequence: CDR1 GTSNPN, CDR2 SVGIG (reference sequence). The CDR3 sequence is CAWMGGTGTSSTGELFF. The CDR3 nucleotides are TGTGCCTGGATGGGCGGAACAGGGACTAGCAGTACCGGGGAGCTGTTTTTT.

J is TRBJ2-3 and V is TRBV18; 10 bases agree with TRBD2. The germline CDR1 and CDR2 sequences are KGHSH and LQKENI. This CDR3 is 18 amino acids long. Trimming at V came to 3 bases and at J to 0 bases, leaving 9 bases not matched to a gene. The DNA for the CDR3 is TGTGCCAGCTCACCTTTCTCTAGCGGGAGCCCCAGCACAGATACGCAGTATTTT. Protein product: CASSPFSSGSPSTDTQYF.

V is TRBV28 and J is TRBJ2-3; 8 bases fit TRBD1. Germline V CDR1 and CDR2: MDHEN, SYDVKM. The V gene end was trimmed by 6 bases and the J gene end by 3 bases; junction bases not matched to a gene: 11. CDR3 length: 16 residues. The CDR3 sequence: CASRASQGAGTDTQYF. The CDR3 coding sequence is TGTGCCAGCAGGGCCTCTCAGGGGGCTGGGACAGATACGCAGTATTTT.

This chain connects TRBV19 to TRBJ1-2, with D perhaps matching TRBD1 (6 bases). This CDR3 has 14 amino acids. Germline-derived CDR1 and CDR2 are LNHDA and SQIVND (reference sequence). Trimming took 6 bases from V and 8 from J, leaving 19 bases between them. CDR3 in DNA: TGTGCCAGTAGCCCCAACGGGGGGGCGCCCGGCTACACCTTC. It encodes CASSPNGGAPGYTF. Using reference TRBV19 and TRBJ1-2 for the parts outside the CDR3, the full variable domain is DGGITQSPKYLFRKEGQNVTLSCEQNLNHDAMYWYRQDPGQGLRLIYYSQIVNDFQKGDIAEGYSVSREKKESFPLTVTSAQKNPTAFYLCASSPNGGAPGYTFGSGTRLTVV.

The chain employs TRBV7-9 and TRBJ2-7; 8 nucleotides match TRBD2. The length of the CDR3 is 15 residues. Germline V gene sequence: CDR1 SEHNR, CDR2 FQNEAQ (reference sequence). V shed 3 bases, J shed 3 bases, and the junction held 7 bases outside the gene matches. The CDR3 bases are TGTGCCAGCAGCTTCTCAACACTAGCGGTCTACGAGCAGTACTTC. Translation gives CASSFSTLAVYEQYF.

The chain uses TRBV9 and TRBJ2-2, with 9 bases lining up with TRBD2. This CDR3 contains 16 residues. Germline CDR1 is SGDLS and CDR2 is YYNGEE. Trimming cost V 4 bases and J 1 base; bases outside gene matches: 5. CDR3 in amino acids: CASSPRLAENTGELFF. In nucleotides, the CDR3 is TGTGCCAGCAGCCCCAGACTAGCGGAGAACACCGGGGAGCTGTTTTTT.

The rearrangement uses TRBV6-5 and TRBJ1-2; TRBD1 matches 7 bases. This CDR3 is 13 amino acids long. The V segment lost 0 bases and the J segment 5 bases; nucleotides outside the gene matches: 0. Looked up from germline, CDR1 is MNHEY and CDR2 is SVGAGI. As DNA, the CDR3 is TGTGCCAGCAGTTACTCGACAGGGTATGGCTACACCTTC. It codes for CASSYSTGYGYTF.

The chain recombines TRBV28 with TRBJ1-4; TRBD1 is a possible D gene (5 bases). Germline CDR1 and CDR2: MDHEN and SYDVKM. The CDR3 has 13 amino acids. V was clipped by 1 base and J by 7 bases, with 7 bases between them. CDR3 sequence: CASSLFRGEKLFF. DNA for the CDR3: TGTGCCAGCAGTTTATTTAGGGGTGAAAAACTGTTTTTT.